This TCR beta chain comes out of a study of vaccination effects on CD4 cells after COVID-19. On the study more broadly: Median timing of post-vaccine samples was 72 days after the second dose.

This clone has only a few counts. Antigen specificity is unknown. In germline, CDR1 is KGHSH, CDR2 LQKENI. The CDR3 has 16 amino acids. The V gene lost 8 bases and the J gene lost 4 bases, with 20 bases spanning the gap. This table comes from immunoSEQ multiplex PCR, and its TCRdb copy is limited to in-frame clones, with some not included. This sample has around 60,000 clones; 73% occur once, and the top ten carry around 1.2%. Study results and limitations: Healthy vaccinees' vaccine-induced clones included only 1 of 255 cross-reacting with common cold coronaviruses.

Pools of viral peptides were used by the ViraFEST assay to expand antigen-specific CD4+ T cells ahead of sequencing. After roughly ten days in culture, the CD4+ T cells were isolated. Everyone in the study got two shots of either the BNT162b2 or mRNA-1273 vaccine. None of the vaccinated had previously contracted SARS-CoV-2, and their nucleocapsid antibodies tested negative. On days 3 and 7, fresh IL-2 medium replaced half the medium. The source was CD4+ T cells from PBMCs cultured with HCoV-229E spike peptides, collected after COVID-19 vaccination. This sequence originates from a human donor who received a COVID-19 vaccine. V usage is TRBV18 and J usage is TRBJ2-2; TRBD1 or TRBD2 may be the D gene (7 bases each). CDR3 DNA: TGTGCCAGCACTCACGGCAGGGGGGGCAGCACCGGGGAGCTGTTTTTT. Encoded protein: CASTHGRGGSTGELFF.